Below are 5 T cell receptor beta chains sequenced from a single sample in a study of CD8+ T cells in alopecia areata. cDNA reverse transcribed from extracted RNA served as the sequencing template. The method was immunoSEQ multiplex PCR; TCRdb's version includes in-frame clones alone and lacks a portion of them. Of 110,000 to 150,000 clones in the sample, 40% to 55% were seen once. Source: CD4+ T cells sorted from blood, taken at week 0. Receptors were obtained from a human donor with alopecia areata.

The CDR3 DNA reads TGTGCCAGCAGCGTAGGGACACTCCAAGAGACCCAGTACTTC. This gives the protein CASSVGTLQETQYF. The rearrangement uses TRBV9 and TRBJ2-5; tentatively, D is TRBD1 (5 bases). Per the germline V gene, CDR1 is SGDLS and CDR2 is YYNGEE. The CDR3 runs 14 residues. The ends were cut back, 0 bases at V and 1 base at J, with 7 bases in the middle.

This clone was detected only a few times. The V and J genes are TRBV2 and TRBJ2-2; tentative D call: TRBD1 (5 bases). The CDR3 sequence is 13 residues long. V was cut by 6 bases and J by 5 bases, with 10 bases left in between. Looked up from germline, CDR1 is SNHLY and CDR2 is FYNNEI. The CDR3 DNA reads as TGTGCCAGCAGCCAACAGGAGACCGGGGAGCTGTTTTTT. It codes for CASSQQETGELFF.

This chain joins TRBV18 and TRBJ1-1; D is ambiguous. The CDR3 runs to 13 residues. CDR1 KGHSH and CDR2 LQKENI come from the germline V gene. V shed 3 bases and J shed 1 base, with 6 bases lying between them. This chain's CDR3 is CASSPNSNTEAFF. The DNA of the CDR3 is TGTGCCAGCTCACCTAATTCGAACACTGAAGCTTTCTTT. Complete variable domain (other parts from reference TRBV18 and TRBJ1-1): NAGVMQNPRHLVRRRGQEARLRCSPMKGHSHVYWYRQLPEEGLKFMVYLQKENIIDESGMPKERFSAEFPKEGPSILRIQQVVRGDSAAYFCASSPNSNTEAFFGQGTRLTVV.

The chain is built from TRBV9 and TRBJ2-3, with a possible D match to TRBD1 (6 bases). Germline CDR1 SGDLS, CDR2 YYNGEE. The CDR3 spans 14 residues. V gave up 0 bases and J gave up 8 bases, with 13 bases separating them. The CDR3 region is CASSVVSGESTQYF. The CDR3 coding sequence is TGTGCCAGCAGCGTAGTGTCAGGGGAAAGTACGCAGTATTTT.

This chain connects TRBV19 to TRBJ2-3; D is ambiguous. Trimming removed 3 bases at V and 4 bases at J, with 14 bases between. The V gene's germline CDR1 is LNHDA and CDR2 SQIVND (reference sequence). The CDR3 loop spans 15 amino acids. CDR3 protein: CASSMSSIVADTQYF. The CDR3 DNA reads TGTGCCAGTAGTATGTCATCTATAGTGGCAGATACGCAGTATTTT.